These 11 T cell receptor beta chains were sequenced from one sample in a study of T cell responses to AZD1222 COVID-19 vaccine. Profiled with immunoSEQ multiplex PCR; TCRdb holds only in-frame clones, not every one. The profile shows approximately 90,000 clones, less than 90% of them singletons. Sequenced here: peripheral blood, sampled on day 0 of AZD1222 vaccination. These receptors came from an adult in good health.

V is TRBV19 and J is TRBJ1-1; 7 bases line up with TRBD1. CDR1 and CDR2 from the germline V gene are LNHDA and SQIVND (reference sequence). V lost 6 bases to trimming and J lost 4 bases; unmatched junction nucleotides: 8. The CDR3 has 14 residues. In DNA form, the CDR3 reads TGTGCCAGTAGGAAACAGGGGTTGGGCACTGAAGCTTTCTTT. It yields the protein CASRKQGLGTEAFF. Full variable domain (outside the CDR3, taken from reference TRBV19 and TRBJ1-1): DGGITQSPKYLFRKEGQNVTLSCEQNLNHDAMYWYRQDPGQGLRLIYYSQIVNDFQKGDIAEGYSVSREKKESFPLTVTSAQKNPTAFYLCASRKQGLGTEAFFGQGTRLTVV.

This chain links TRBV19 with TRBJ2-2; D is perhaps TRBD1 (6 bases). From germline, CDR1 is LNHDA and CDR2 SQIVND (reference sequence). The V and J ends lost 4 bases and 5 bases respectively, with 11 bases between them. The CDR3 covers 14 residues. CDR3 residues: CASSRNQGTGELFF. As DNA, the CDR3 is TGTGCCAGTAGTAGGAATCAGGGGACCGGGGAGCTGTTTTTT.

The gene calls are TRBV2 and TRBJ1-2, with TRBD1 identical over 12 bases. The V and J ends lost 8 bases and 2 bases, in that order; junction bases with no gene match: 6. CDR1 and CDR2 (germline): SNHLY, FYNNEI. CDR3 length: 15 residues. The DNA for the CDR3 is TGTGCCAGCGGGACAGGGGGCTTTCTCAACTATGGCTACACCTTC. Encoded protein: CASGTGGFLNYGYTF.

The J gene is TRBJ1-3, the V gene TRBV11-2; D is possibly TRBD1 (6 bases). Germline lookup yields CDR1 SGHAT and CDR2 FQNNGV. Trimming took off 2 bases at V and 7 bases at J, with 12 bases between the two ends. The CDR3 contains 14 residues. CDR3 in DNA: TGTGCCAGCAGCTTAAGGGGCCAGGGGAACACCATATATTTT. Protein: CASSLRGQGNTIYF.

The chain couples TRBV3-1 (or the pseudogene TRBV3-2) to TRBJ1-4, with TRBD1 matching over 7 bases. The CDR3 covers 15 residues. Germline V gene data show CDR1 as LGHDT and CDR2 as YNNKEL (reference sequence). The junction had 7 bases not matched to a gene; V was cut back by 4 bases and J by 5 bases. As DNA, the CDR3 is TGTGCCAGCAGCCCCCACCGGGACAGAAATGAAAAACTGTTTTTT. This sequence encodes CASSPHRDRNEKLFF.

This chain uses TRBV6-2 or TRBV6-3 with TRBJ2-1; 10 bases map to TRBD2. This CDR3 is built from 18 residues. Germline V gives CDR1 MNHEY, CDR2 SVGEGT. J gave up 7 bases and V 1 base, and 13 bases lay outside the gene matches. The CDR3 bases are TGTGCCAGCAGTTACTTCGGTGGGAGCGGGAGGGCCTTAAATGAGCAGTTCTTC. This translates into CASSYFGGSGRALNEQFF.

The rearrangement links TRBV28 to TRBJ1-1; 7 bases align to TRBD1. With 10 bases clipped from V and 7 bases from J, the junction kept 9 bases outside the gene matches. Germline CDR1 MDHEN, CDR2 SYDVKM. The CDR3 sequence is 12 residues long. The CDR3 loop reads CAILRGPNEAFF. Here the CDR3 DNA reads TGTGCCATCCTAAGGGGGCCGAATGAAGCTTTCTTT.

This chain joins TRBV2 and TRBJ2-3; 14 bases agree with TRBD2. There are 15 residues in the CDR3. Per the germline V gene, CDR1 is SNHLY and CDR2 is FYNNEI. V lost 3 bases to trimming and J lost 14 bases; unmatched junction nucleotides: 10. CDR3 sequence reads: CASSDSGLAGGFRYF. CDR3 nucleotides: TGTGCCAGCAGTGATTCAGGACTAGCGGGGGGATTTAGGTATTTT.

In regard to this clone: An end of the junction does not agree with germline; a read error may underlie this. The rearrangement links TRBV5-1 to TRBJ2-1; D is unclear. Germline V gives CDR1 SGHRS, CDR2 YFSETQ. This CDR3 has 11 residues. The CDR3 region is CASSLTTEQFF. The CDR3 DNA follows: TGCGCCAGTAGCTTGACGACCGAGCAGTTCTTC.

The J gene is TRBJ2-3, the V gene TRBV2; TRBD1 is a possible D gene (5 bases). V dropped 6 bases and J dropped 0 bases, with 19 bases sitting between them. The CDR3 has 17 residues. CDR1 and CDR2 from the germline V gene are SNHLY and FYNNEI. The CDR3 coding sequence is TGTGCCAGCAGCCACATCTGGGGCGGAGCAAGCACAGATACGCAGTATTTT. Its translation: CASSHIWGGASTDTQYF.

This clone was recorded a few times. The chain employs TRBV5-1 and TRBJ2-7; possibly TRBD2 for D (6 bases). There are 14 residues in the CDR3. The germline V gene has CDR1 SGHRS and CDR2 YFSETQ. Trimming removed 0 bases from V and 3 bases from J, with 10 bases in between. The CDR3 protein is CASSLGWTNYEQYF. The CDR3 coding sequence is TGCGCCAGCAGCTTGGGGTGGACTAACTACGAGCAGTACTTC.